The 29 T cell receptor beta chains below come from one sample, sequenced in a study of vaccination and CD4 T cells after COVID-19. For these TCRs, the target antigens are not known. Treatment indicated: roughly 10-day PBMC culture with coronavirus spike peptide pools or control peptides (ViraFEST assay). During the years 2011-2018, before the COVID-19 pandemic, the unexposed donor's CD4+ T cells were collected. The assay that was used to sequence DNA from cultured CD4+ T cells was the Oncomine TCR Beta short-read assay. Using its own MiXCR run on the PCR reads, TCRdb lists one record per CDR3 protein. The sample includes approximately 6,600 distinct CDR3 sequences, approximately 51% of them seen just once. Input material: CD4+ T cells from blood, cultured in vitro. These receptors originate from a human donor in good health.

This clonotype was counted between two and nine times. This chain connects TRBV6-2 or TRBV6-3 to TRBJ2-7; 10 bases fit TRBD2. CDR3 length: 15 amino acids. V lost 6 bases to trimming and J lost 2 bases; unmatched junction nucleotides: 7. Germline CDR1 MNHEY, CDR2 SVGEGT. Here the CDR3 reads CASSTLAGVTYEQYF. CDR3 nucleotides: TGTGCCAGCAGCACCCTAGCGGGGGTTACCTACGAGCAGTACTTC.

The rearrangement links TRBV5-1 to TRBJ2-7; D is uncertain. There are 11 residues in the CDR3. Germline V gives CDR1 SGHRS, CDR2 YFSETQ. V gave up 5 bases and J gave up 3 bases, with 6 bases separating them. The CDR3 nucleotides read TGCGCCAGCAGTGCCGACTACGAGCAGTACTTC. Translation gives CASSADYEQYF.

This clonotype was detected a few times. The chain links TRBV7-8 to TRBJ2-5, with a weak D call TRBD2 (6 bases). The CDR3 consists of 15 residues. The V gene's germline CDR1 is SGHVS and CDR2 FQNEAQ. V lost 0 bases to trimming and J lost 5 bases, with 13 bases between them. CDR3 sequence: CASSLAPSAGETQYF. The CDR3 nucleotides read TGTGCCAGCAGCTTAGCGCCTAGCGCAGGGGAGACCCAGTACTTC. The complete variable domain, with remaining parts taken from reference TRBV7-8 and TRBJ2-5, reads GAGVSQSPRYKVAKRGQDVALRCDPISGHVSLFWYQQALGQGPEFLTYFQNEAQLDKSGLPSDRFFAERPEGSVSTLKIQRTQQEDSAVYLCASSLAPSAGETQYFGPGTRLLVL.

This chain uses TRBV5-1 with TRBJ1-1; D not certain. The V end lost 4 bases, the J end lost 1 base, and 5 bases lay between the germline ends. CDR3 length equals 12 residues. Per the germline V gene, CDR1 is SGHRS and CDR2 is YFSETQ. CDR3 in DNA: TGCGCCAGCAGCCGTACGAACACTGAAGCTTTCTTT. Translation: CASSRTNTEAFF. Together with reference TRBV5-1 and TRBJ1-1, the CDR3 gives the full variable domain: KAGVTQTPRYLIKTRGQQVTLSCSPISGHRSVSWYQQTPGQGLQFLFEYFSETQRNKGNFPGRFSGRQFSNSRSEMNVSTLELGDSALYLCASSRTNTEAFFGQGTRLTVV.

This clonotype was counted only a few times. The chain carries TRBV15 and TRBJ2-3, with 8 bases lining up with TRBD2. Germline lookup yields CDR1 LNHNV and CDR2 YYDKDF (reference sequence). Losses at the gene ends were 0 bases for V and 3 bases for J; bases not matched to a gene: 5. The CDR3 is 16 amino acids. The CDR3 region is CATSREGSGNTDTQYF. The CDR3 DNA is TGTGCCACCAGCAGAGAGGGTAGCGGGAATACAGATACGCAGTATTTT. Combining the CDR3 with reference TRBV15 and TRBJ2-3 gives the whole variable domain DAMVIQNPRYQVTQFGKPVTLSCSQTLNHNVMYWYQQKSSQAPKLLFHYYDKDFNNEADTPDNFQSRRPNTSFCFLDIRSPGLGDTAMYLCATSREGSGNTDTQYFGPGTRLTVL.

This clonotype was observed a few times. The chain is built from TRBV19 and TRBJ1-5; tentatively, D is TRBD1 (6 bases). Trimming took 3 bases from V and 4 from J, leaving 22 bases between them. The CDR3 sequence is 18 residues long. Germline values: CDR1 LNHDA, CDR2 SQIVND (reference sequence). CDR3: CASSIRGTNTRGNQPQHF. The DNA of the CDR3 is TGTGCCAGTAGTATCAGGGGTACAAATACCAGGGGAAATCAGCCCCAGCATTTT.

The chain joins TRBV11-2 to TRBJ1-2; D not certain. Germline V gene data show CDR1 as SGHAT and CDR2 as FQNNGV. The CDR3 sequence is 14 residues long. With 5 bases removed from V and 5 bases from J, the gap between germline ends came to 15 bases. CDR3 bases: TGTGCCAGCAGCCGGGTCACGACGGGGTATGGCTACACCTTC. Translation: CASSRVTTGYGYTF.

The chain uses TRBV20-1 and TRBJ2-5, with TRBD1 identical over 8 bases. With V trimmed by 5 bases and J by 7 bases, 15 bases remained unmatched. The CDR3 has 15 amino acids. The V gene's germline CDR1 is DFQATT and CDR2 SNEGSKA (reference sequence). The DNA for the CDR3 is TGCAGTGCTGATCCTCGGGCCCCAACAGGGGGGACCCAGTACTTC. Amino acids: CSADPRAPTGGTQYF.

V usage is TRBV20-1 and J usage is TRBJ2-1; 9 positions agree with TRBD2. This CDR3 region has 14 residues. Germline-derived CDR1 and CDR2 are DFQATT and SNEGSKA (reference sequence). Trimming cost V 1 base and J 6 bases; bases outside gene matches: 4. The CDR3 coding sequence is TGCAGTGCTAGAGTCCTAGCGGGATCCAATGAGCAGTTCTTC. Translation gives CSARVLAGSNEQFF.

The rearrangement joins TRBV20-1 to TRBJ2-7, with TRBD2 identical over 8 bases. This CDR3 has 13 residues. The V segment lost 7 bases and the J segment 6 bases; nucleotides outside the gene matches: 11. Germline loops: CDR1 DFQATT, CDR2 SNEGSKA (reference sequence). CDR3 sequence: CSGIAGRLREQYF. The CDR3 DNA is TGCAGTGGGATAGCGGGGCGCCTACGCGAGCAGTACTTC.

The gene calls are TRBV20-1 and TRBJ2-3; perhaps TRBD1 as D (5 bases). This CDR3 spans 11 amino acids. Germline CDR1 DFQATT, CDR2 SNEGSKA (reference sequence). The CDR3 DNA is TGCAGCCCCGAACAGGCAGATACGCAGTATTTT. Its translation is CSPEQADTQYF.

The CDR3 nucleotides read TGTGCCAGCAGCTTAGTGAAGGCGAACTACGAGCAGTACTTC. Translation gives CASSLVKANYEQYF. V gene TRBV7-2 combines with J gene TRBJ2-7, with D unresolved. Trimming took 1 base from V and 3 from J, leaving 10 bases between them. The CDR3 is made up of 14 amino acids. Germline V gives CDR1 SGHTA, CDR2 FQGNSA.

The V call is TRBV15, the J call TRBJ1-5; D is uncertain. This CDR3 region has 13 residues. Trimming pared 0 bases from V and 5 bases from J, leaving 5 bases between. Germline V gene sequence: CDR1 LNHNV, CDR2 YYDKDF (reference sequence). The CDR3 sequence is CATSRDLDQPQHF. CDR3 DNA sequence: TGTGCCACCAGCAGAGATTTAGATCAGCCCCAGCATTTT.

This sequence joins TRBV6-1 and TRBJ1-2; D may be TRBD1 (6 bases). The CDR3 has 14 residues. Germline V gene lookup returns CDR1 MNHNS and CDR2 SASEGT. V lost 8 bases, J lost 4 bases, and 17 bases lay in between. CDR3 nucleotide sequence: TGTGCCAGCGCTATCGGGGGGCGCCCCTATGGCTACACCTTC. This codes for CASAIGGRPYGYTF.

This chain uses TRBV10-1 with TRBJ1-1, with unresolved D. The germline CDR1 and CDR2 sequences are WNHNN and SYGVQD (reference sequence). This CDR3 has 15 amino acids. V lost 0 bases and J 0 bases, leaving 8 bases between the germline ends. This CDR3 is CASSESLSVNTEAFF. In DNA form, the CDR3 reads TGCGCCAGCAGTGAGTCTTTATCGGTGAACACTGAAGCTTTCTTT.

A few counts support this clonotype. The chain combines TRBV20-1 with TRBJ2-3, with unresolved D. The V gene's germline CDR1 is DFQATT and CDR2 SNEGSKA (reference sequence). This CDR3 is 14 amino acids long. V was clipped by 2 bases and J by 3 bases, with 12 bases between them. CDR3 sequence: CSARPIVTTDTQYF. The CDR3 DNA follows: TGCAGTGCTAGACCTATCGTCACTACAGATACGCAGTATTTT.

The J gene is TRBJ1-3, the V gene TRBV7-9; a possible D gene is TRBD1 (5 bases). The germline V and J ends were trimmed by 3 bases and 4 bases, with 13 bases remaining between them. From germline, CDR1 is SEHNR and CDR2 FQNEAQ (reference sequence). CDR3 length: 15 residues. For the CDR3, the DNA is TGTGCCAGCAGCTTCAAAGGGACGGCAGGAAACACCATATATTTT. Protein: CASSFKGTAGNTIYF.

The chain carries TRBV6-2 or TRBV6-3 and TRBJ2-1; D may be TRBD2 (6 bases). V was cut by 2 bases and J by 7 bases, with 18 bases left in between. The CDR3 consists of 16 residues. Germline V gene lookup returns CDR1 MNHEY and CDR2 SVGEGT. The CDR3 DNA reads TGTGCCAGCAGTTACCTTGCCGGAGGGCCAAGGAATGAGCAGTTCTTC. Amino acids: CASSYLAGGPRNEQFF.

This chain connects TRBV14 to TRBJ2-7, with TRBD1 matching over 9 bases. The trim removed 1 base at V and 2 bases at J, leaving 6 bases unmatched. The germline CDR1 and CDR2 sequences are SGHDN and FVKESK. This CDR3 spans 16 amino acids. The CDR3 coding sequence is TGTGCCAGCAGCCAAGGGCGAGGGACAGGGACCTACGAGCAGTACTTC. This sequence encodes CASSQGRGTGTYEQYF.

This CDR3 reads CSAWRGGLGDTQYF. Here the CDR3 DNA reads TGCAGTGCTTGGAGGGGAGGGCTGGGAGATACGCAGTATTTT. This rearrangement joins TRBV20-1 to TRBJ2-3, with TRBD2 matching over 7 bases. V trimming: 5 bases; J trimming: 5 bases; junction bases outside the gene matches: 10. This CDR3 spans 14 amino acids. Germline loops: CDR1 DFQATT, CDR2 SNEGSKA (reference sequence).

The chain links TRBV6-1 to TRBJ1-2, with TRBD1 identical over 7 bases. This CDR3 comprises 12 residues. Trimming at V came to 11 bases and at J to 8 bases, leaving 11 bases not matched to a gene. The germline V gene has CDR1 MNHNS and CDR2 SASEGT. The CDR3 loop reads CAAERGRGGYTF. As DNA, the CDR3 is TGTGCCGCAGAGAGGGGGCGCGGGGGCTACACCTTC.

There are a few counts of this clonotype. This chain connects TRBV15 to TRBJ2-1; 8 bases align to TRBD1. The V segment lost 3 bases and the J segment 1 base; nucleotides outside the gene matches: 5. The germline V gene has CDR1 LNHNV and CDR2 YYDKDF (reference sequence). This CDR3 is built from 16 residues. In nucleotides, the CDR3 is TGTGCCACCAGCAGCAGGGGGCGGAAGTCCTACAATGAGCAGTTCTTC. Translated, it gives CATSSRGRKSYNEQFF.

V is TRBV7-2 and J is TRBJ2-4; D remains unclear. V was trimmed by 5 bases and J by 3 bases, leaving 8 bases between them. CDR1 SGHTA and CDR2 FQGNSA come from the germline V gene. The CDR3 contains 13 residues. CDR3 region: CASSLDLKNIQYF. DNA for the CDR3: TGTGCCAGCAGCCTAGACCTCAAAAACATTCAGTACTTC.

This clonotype came up a few times. V usage is TRBV7-7 and J usage is TRBJ2-5; TRBD2 matches 9 bases. The CDR3 has 15 amino acids. With 9 bases clipped from V and 5 bases from J, the junction kept 13 bases outside the gene matches. Germline V gene lookup returns CDR1 SSHAT and CDR2 FNYEAQ (reference sequence). CDR3 sequence reads: CASGTAGGPAETQYF. The CDR3 bases are TGTGCCAGTGGGACGGCGGGAGGGCCGGCCGAGACCCAGTACTTC. Combining the CDR3 with reference TRBV7-7 and TRBJ2-5 gives the whole variable domain GAGVSQSPRYKVTKRGQDVTLRCDPISSHATLYWYQQALGQGPEFLTYFNYEAQPDKSGLPSDRFSAERPEGSISTLTIQRTEQRDSAMYRCASGTAGGPAETQYFGPGTRLLVL.

As concerns this clonotype: One junction end disagrees with the germline gene, perhaps due to a read error. The chain carries TRBV7-2 and TRBJ1-2, with TRBD1 matching 9 bases. The length of the CDR3 is 15 residues. From germline, CDR1 is SGHTA and CDR2 FQGNSA. DNA for the CDR3: TGTGCCGGCAGCCATCGGACAGGGGATGACTATGGCTACACCTTC. This codes for CAGSHRTGDDYGYTF.

The chain carries TRBV20-1 and TRBJ1-2; 8 nucleotides match TRBD1. With V trimmed by 5 bases and J by 8 bases, 7 bases remained unmatched. Germline V gene data show CDR1 as DFQATT and CDR2 as SNEGSKA (reference sequence). The CDR3 is 12 residues long. The CDR3 loop reads CSALTGVGGYTF. The DNA of the CDR3 is TGCAGTGCTCTGACAGGGGTTGGGGGCTACACCTTC.

The chain links TRBV27 to TRBJ2-6; D unclear. CDR1 and CDR2 from the germline V gene are MNHEY and SMNVEV (reference sequence). Trimming removed 5 bases from V and 0 bases from J, with 11 bases in between. The length of the CDR3 is 16 residues. CDR3 region: CASSPPRTSGANVLTF. The CDR3 coding sequence is TGTGCCAGCAGTCCCCCCCGGACCTCTGGGGCCAACGTCCTGACTTTC.

CDR3 loop: CASSQGPRTAPSYEQYF. CDR3 sequence (DNA): TGTGCCAGCTCACAGGGACCTAGGACAGCCCCATCCTACGAGCAGTACTTC. V gene TRBV18 combines with J gene TRBJ2-7; possible D gene TRBD1, 6 bases. CDR3 size: 17 residues. Trimming shortened V by 4 bases and J by 1 base, and 20 bases separated the two germline ends. Germline CDR1 KGHSH, CDR2 LQKENI.

The chain uses TRBV11-2 and TRBJ2-5; 9 nucleotides match TRBD1. J lost 4 bases, V lost 1 base, and 4 bases had no gene match. The V gene's germline CDR1 is SGHAT and CDR2 FQNNGV. The CDR3 totals 15 residues. The DNA for the CDR3 is TGTGCCAGCAGCTTAGGGTACAGGGGGCGAGAGACCCAGTACTTC. This codes for CASSLGYRGRETQYF.